These T cell receptor beta chains were read from a single sample in a study of T cells in Graves' hyperthyroidism and ophthalmopathy. TCRdb analysed the multiplex PCR reads with MiXCR anew, one entry per CDR3 protein. This table holds around 270,000 distinct CDR3 sequences, roughly a fifth found once. The sequenced sample consisted of blood. Receptors were obtained from a man between 50 and 59 years old with Graves' ophthalmopathy. Each CDR3 is given with its conserved first and last residue. Fields, in order: D gene, clone size, V gene, J gene, CDR3 DNA, CDR3 protein. The D gene is left open where the match is weak. A clone size is listed for some rows: how often the clone was seen (once, few, many), or a class if it is expanded.

-	-	TRBV4-1	TRBJ2-7	TGCGCCAGCAGCCAAGAAGACGCCCGCCGAGGGGAGCAGTACTTC	CASSQEDARRGEQYF
-	many	TRBV30	TRBJ2-7	TGTGCCTGGAAAGGAATGGACTCGAGCGGTCACGAGCAGTACTTC	CAWKGMDSSGHEQYF
-	many	TRBV2	TRBJ1-5	TGTGCCAGCAGTGAAGTCCTTGAAGATCAGCCCCAGCATTTT	CASSEVLEDQPQHF
-	few	TRBV11-2	TRBJ2-7	TGTGCCAGCAGCTTAGATAGTCAAGGGGAGCAGTACTTC	CASSLDSQGEQYF
TRBD2	many	TRBV2	TRBJ2-1	TGTGCCAGCACTCCTTTAGCGGGAGGGGGCAATGAGCAGTTCTTC	CASTPLAGGGNEQFF
-	many	TRBV12-3/TRBV12-4	TRBJ2-5	TGTGCCAGCAGCCACTCCGGGGAAGGGGAGACCCAGTACTTC	CASSHSGEGETQYF
TRBD2	-	TRBV6-5	TRBJ2-2	TGTGTCAGCAGCCCAAGACGGGGGGGAAAGAACACCGGGGAGCTGTTTTTT	CVSSPRRGGKNTGELFF
-	many	TRBV20-1	TRBJ1-1	TGCAGTGCTACCCAGGGATCTAGCCAGAACACTGAAGCTTTCTTT	CSATQGSSQNTEAFF
-	many	TRBV5-1	TRBJ1-1	TGCGCCAGCAGCTTGGGAAAGGGGCGGGGGAGTGCTGAAGCTTTCTTT	CASSLGKGRGSAEAFF
-	-	TRBV11-2	TRBJ2-1	TGTGCCAGCAGCTTGGTGAGGGCCAGGGGGGATGAGCAGTTCTTC	CASSLVRARGDEQFF
TRBD1	many	TRBV6-1	TRBJ2-1	TGTGCCACGCAAGGACAGGGGGGGCTCAATGAGCAGTTCTTC	CATQGQGGLNEQFF
TRBD2	many	TRBV28	TRBJ2-7	TGTGCCAGCAGTTTGGGTAGCGGGAGAGGGAATCAGCAGTACTTC	CASSLGSGRGNQQYF
-	-	TRBV5-1	TRBJ2-5	TGCGCCAGCAGCCTGGAGGACAGTGGTCTGTACTTC	CASSLEDSGLYF
TRBD1	-	TRBV11-1	TRBJ2-7	TGTGCCAGCAGCCAAGAGTCAGGGGGTTACTACGAGCAGTACTTC	CASSQESGGYYEQYF
TRBD1	many	TRBV20-1	TRBJ2-7	TGCAGTGCGAGAAACGACAGGGGCTACTACGAGCAGTACTTC	CSARNDRGYYEQYF
TRBD2	many	TRBV29-1	TRBJ2-7	TGCAGCGTTGAAGGGGGACTAGCGGGAGCCCACGAGCAGTACTTC	CSVEGGLAGAHEQYF
TRBD1	few	TRBV10-3	TRBJ1-2	TGTGCCATCAGTGCAGACAGGGTAGGCGGCTACACCTTC	CAISADRVGGYTF
-	few	TRBV15	TRBJ1-4	TGTGCCACCAGCAGAGACCGGACCGCGACGGGAGAAAAACTGTTTTTT	CATSRDRTATGEKLFF
-	many	TRBV3-1	TRBJ2-5	TGTGCCAGCAGCCGCCAGCCGGGACCCTTGGCGCAGACCCAGTACTTC	CASSRQPGPLAQTQYF
TRBD2	few	TRBV19	TRBJ2-3	TGTGCCAGTAGTCCCTCACTAGCGGGATATGGAGATACGCAGTATTTT	CASSPSLAGYGDTQYF
-	-	TRBV5-1	TRBJ2-7	TGCGCCAGCAGCCCCCAGGACAGCTCCTACGAGCAGTACTTC	CASSPQDSSYEQYF
-	many	TRBV20-1	TRBJ2-4	TGCAGTGCTAGAGATACCCACTCGCTACAAAAGAGCATTCAGTACTTC	CSARDTHSLQKSIQYF
-	-	TRBV5-1	TRBJ1-2	TGCGCCAGCAGTTCGACTCCCGTACAGAACTTGGTGGGCTACACCTTC	CASSSTPVQNLVGYTF
TRBD1	-	TRBV20-1	TRBJ1-6	TGCAGTGCTAGAGCCGGACAGGGCAAGTCACCCCTCCACTTT	CSARAGQGKSPLHF
TRBD2	many	TRBV20-1	TRBJ2-7	TGCAGTGCTAGAGAACCGAAGACTAGCGGGAGGTTAGGGTCCCACGAGCAGTACTTC	CSAREPKTSGRLGSHEQYF
TRBD2	few	TRBV12-3/TRBV12-4	TRBJ2-2	TGTGCCAGCACTTTCAGCGGGACGAACACCGGGGAGCTGTTTTTT	CASTFSGTNTGELFF
-	-	TRBV20-1	TRBJ2-3	TGCAGTGCTAGAACCCCAGTTGGCTTCACAGATACGCAGTATTTT	CSARTPVGFTDTQYF
TRBD2	few	TRBV28	TRBJ2-1	TGTGCCAGCAGTCCAGGCCTAGGACTAGCGGGACGAAGCTCCTACAATGAGCAGTTCTTC	CASSPGLGLAGRSSYNEQFF
-	many	TRBV7-9	TRBJ1-1	TGTGCCAGCAGCTTAAGCACTGAAGCTTTCTTT	CASSLSTEAFF
-	-	TRBV9	TRBJ1-1	TGTGCCAGCAGCGTAGACGGGTTCCCGTCCGAGAACACTGAAGCTTTCTTT	CASSVDGFPSENTEAFF
-	few	TRBV28	TRBJ2-2	TGTGCCACCGAGGGCCAGTCGAACACCGGGGAGCTGTTTTTT	CATEGQSNTGELFF
TRBD2	-	TRBV7-9	TRBJ2-7	TGTGCCAGCAGCCCTAGCGGGGGTTTATACGAGCAGTACTTC	CASSPSGGLYEQYF
-	many	TRBV7-2	TRBJ2-3	TGTGCCAGCAGCCCGCAAGATACGCAGTATTTT	CASSPQDTQYF
TRBD1	few	TRBV20-1	TRBJ1-1	TGCAGTGCTCGACAGGGGAACACTGAAGCTTTCTTT	CSARQGNTEAFF
TRBD1	-	TRBV15	TRBJ2-3	TGTGCCACCAGCAGCTCGGGACAGAGCACAGATACGCAGTATTTT	CATSSSGQSTDTQYF
TRBD2	-	TRBV11-2	TRBJ2-5	TGTGCCAGCAGCTTAACCTCGGCTAGCGGGAGGGCCCTCCCAGAGACCCAGTACTTC	CASSLTSASGRALPETQYF
-	-	TRBV6-5	TRBJ2-1	TGTGCCAGCAGTTATGTTGGGAACAATGAGCAGTTCTTC	CASSYVGNNEQFF
TRBD1	many	TRBV9	TRBJ1-1	TGTGCCAGCAGCGAGAGGGTAGACAGGGATAACGCTTTCTTT	CASSERVDRDNAFF
-	few	TRBV20-1	TRBJ2-7	TGCAGTGCTAGGAGGCAGAACCCCTACGAGCAGTACTTC	CSARRQNPYEQYF
-	many	TRBV7-2	TRBJ1-1	TGTGCCAGCAGCCTTCGAGGTATTGGCACTGAAGCTTTCTTT	CASSLRGIGTEAFF
TRBD1	-	TRBV7-2	TRBJ2-7	TGTGCCAGCAGCCAACGAATGGACAGGACCTACGAGCAGTACTTC	CASSQRMDRTYEQYF
TRBD2	-	TRBV5-8	TRBJ2-2	TGTGCCAGCACCCTGCGGCGGGAGGGGCGCACCGGGGAGCTGTTTTTT	CASTLRREGRTGELFF
-	many	TRBV6-1	TRBJ1-2	TGTGCCAGCAGGGAACCGGGACGGGGGAACTATGGCTACACCTTC	CASREPGRGNYGYTF
-	many	TRBV7-3	TRBJ2-5	TGTGCCAGCAGCTTAACCGGCCGCCAAGAGACCCAGTACTTC	CASSLTGRQETQYF
-	many	TRBV20-1	TRBJ2-1	TGCAGTGCTAGAGAGTACAATGAGCAGTTCTTC	CSAREYNEQFF
-	-	TRBV2	TRBJ2-1	TGTGCCACGACTAGAGTGCCTGAGCAGTTCTTC	CATTRVPEQFF
-	once	TRBV3-1	TRBJ1-2	TGTGCCAGCAGCCAAGATGTGGGCAGCCCCGGCTACACCTTC	CASSQDVGSPGYTF
-	many	TRBV2	TRBJ2-7	TGTGCCAGCAGTTTTTTCAGGGATTCCTACGAGCAGTACTTC	CASSFFRDSYEQYF
-	-	TRBV5-4	TRBJ1-5	TGTGCCAGCAGCGGGTCGTTGGGGCAGCCCCAGCATTTT	CASSGSLGQPQHF
TRBD2	few	TRBV20-1	TRBJ2-3	TGCAGTGCCAGCGGGCTAGCGGGAGCAGATACGCAGTATTTT	CSASGLAGADTQYF
-	many	TRBV11-2	TRBJ1-2	TGTGCCAGCAGCTTTAGTCCAGGAAGCTATGGCTACACCTTC	CASSFSPGSYGYTF
-	many	TRBV28	TRBJ1-2	TGTGCCAGCTCTTCGGGCGGCACCCTTGGCTACACCTTC	CASSSGGTLGYTF
TRBD1	-	TRBV6-9	TRBJ1-2	TGTGCCAGCAGTTACCTCGGCAGGGGGCTCTATGGCTACACCTTC	CASSYLGRGLYGYTF
TRBD2	many	TRBV7-9	TRBJ2-1	TGTGCCAGCAGGGCCAGGCGCGCGGGAGTGTTAAATGAGCAGTTCTTC	CASRARRAGVLNEQFF
-	-	TRBV6-1	TRBJ1-2	TGTGCCAGCAGTGAAGCGGGGGTCCGCTATGGCTACACCTTC	CASSEAGVRYGYTF
-	-	TRBV19	TRBJ2-7	TGTGCCAGTAGTCCGTCGGACCGGGACCCGCAGTACTTC	CASSPSDRDPQYF
TRBD1	many	TRBV28	TRBJ2-7	TGTGCCAGCACCTCGGGACAGATATACGAGCAGTACTTC	CASTSGQIYEQYF
TRBD2	few	TRBV27	TRBJ2-1	TGTGCCAGCAGTCTAAGCCCGGGAGGGGGGGACAATGAGCAGTTCTTC	CASSLSPGGGDNEQFF
-	-	TRBV2	TRBJ1-1	TGTGCCAGCGGTCATACGTTGAGGGCTGAAGCTTTCTTT	CASGHTLRAEAFF
TRBD1	-	TRBV6-1	TRBJ2-1	TGTGCCAGCAGTTTAAACCGGGACAGGGTCGCCAATGAGCAGTTCTTC	CASSLNRDRVANEQFF